The sequence of this T cell receptor beta chain was determined in a study of OX40 agonist ivuxolimab in advanced cancers. About this clone: Its antigen is unidentified.

The ends were cut back, 4 bases at V and 2 bases at J, with 19 bases in the middle. CDR1 is SGHRS, CDR2 YFSETQ, per germline. This CDR3 comprises 16 residues. Some clones are missing from TCRdb's copy, which holds only in-frame ones; the method was immunoSEQ multiplex PCR. The sample includes some 8,900 clones, 55% to 75% of them seen just once. Points from the study as a whole: Among the least clonally expanded were partial responders at 0.1-3.0 mg/kg.

This TCR came from an adult with an advanced solid tumor such as melanoma, head and neck, liver or kidney cancer. Here the sequenced sample was CD4+ or CD8+ T cells sorted from blood, taken in a trial of the OX40 agonist ivuxolimab. This chain uses TRBV5-1 with TRBJ2-7, with TRBD2 as a possible D gene (6 bases). This chain's CDR3 is CASSPYEEGRTYEQYF. The CDR3 DNA reads TGCGCCAGCAGCCCCTACGAGGAGGGAAGGACCTACGAGCAGTACTTC. The full variable domain, its missing parts supplied by reference TRBV5-1 and TRBJ2-7, is KAGVTQTPRYLIKTRGQQVTLSCSPISGHRSVSWYQQTPGQGLQFLFEYFSETQRNKGNFPGRFSGRQFSNSRSEMNVSTLELGDSALYLCASSPYEEGRTYEQYFGPGTRLTVT.